This entry lists 30 T cell receptor beta chains sequenced from one sample in a study of T cells after yellow fever vaccination. One entry per CDR3 protein results from TCRdb running MiXCR on the 5' RACE reads. Here the sample spans approximately 260,000 distinct CDR3 sequences, 5.2% being singletons. Sequenced here: CD4+ T cells sorted from PBMCs, sampled on the day of the yellow fever booster vaccination. These receptors originate from a man between 18 and 35 years old who received the YFV17D yellow fever vaccine.

V and J are TRBV4-3 and TRBJ1-2; a possible D gene is TRBD1 (5 bases). The V end lost 0 bases, the J end lost 4 bases, and 24 bases lay between the germline ends. CDR1 and CDR2 (germline): LGHNA, YSLEER. The CDR3 has 19 amino acids. The CDR3 is CASSQEGHGTGRIFYGYTF. In DNA form, the CDR3 reads TGCGCCAGCAGCCAAGAGGGTCATGGAACAGGAAGGATCTTCTATGGCTACACCTTC.

The rearrangement uses TRBV6-2 or TRBV6-3 and TRBJ2-1; a weak D match, TRBD1 (5 bases). The CDR3 contains 17 residues. Trimming removed 7 bases at V and 3 bases at J, with 22 bases between. Per germline, CDR1 MNHEY and CDR2 SVGEGT. The CDR3 nucleotides are TGTGCCAGCACCGTACCTCAGGGTACGTCTGGCTACAATGAGCAGTTCTTC. The encoded protein is CASTVPQGTSGYNEQFF.

In this sample, this clonotype turned up many times. This sequence joins TRBV4-1 and TRBJ1-4, with a weak D call TRBD1 (6 bases). Trimming stripped 1 base from V and 5 bases from J, with 11 bases between. This CDR3 spans 15 amino acids. Germline CDR1 is MGHRA and CDR2 is YSYEKL. The CDR3 region has the DNA TGCGCCAGCAGCCAAGTTGGAGGGGGAAATGAAAAACTGTTTTTT. Translation: CASSQVGGGNEKLFF.

This clonotype was found many times. The gene calls are TRBV12-3 or TRBV12-4 and TRBJ1-5; 10 nucleotides align to TRBD1. V lost 2 bases to trimming and J lost 7 bases; unmatched junction nucleotides: 5. This CDR3 has 15 amino acids. This chain's CDR3 is CASSLRRTGGQPQHF. The CDR3 DNA sequence: TGTGCCAGCAGTTTAAGGCGGACAGGGGGACAGCCCCAGCATTTT.

As concerns this clonotype: The junction shows a germline mismatch at one end, possibly a read error. This chain connects TRBV20-1 to TRBJ1-2, with D unresolved. This CDR3 is built from 13 residues. Germline lookup yields CDR1 DFQATT and CDR2 SNEGSKA (reference sequence). The CDR3 loop reads CSPRVDPGYGYTF. Here the CDR3 DNA reads TGCAGTCCTAGGGTGGACCCCGGGTATGGCTACACCTTC.

The J gene is TRBJ1-1, the V gene TRBV5-1, with D uncertain. The V gene's germline CDR1 is SGHRS and CDR2 YFSETQ. Trimming removed 4 bases from V and 4 bases from J, with 8 bases in between. There are 12 residues in the CDR3. The CDR3 DNA is TGCGCCAGCAGCCCCTCGGGCACTGAAGCTTTCTTT. Its translation: CASSPSGTEAFF. The whole variable domain, remainder taken from reference TRBV5-1 and TRBJ1-1, is KAGVTQTPRYLIKTRGQQVTLSCSPISGHRSVSWYQQTPGQGLQFLFEYFSETQRNKGNFPGRFSGRQFSNSRSEMNVSTLELGDSALYLCASSPSGTEAFFGQGTRLTVV.

This clonotype was seen ten or more times. This chain joins TRBV5-1 and TRBJ2-3, with D possibly TRBD2 on 6 matching bases. This CDR3 spans 15 amino acids. The ends were cut back, 0 bases at V and 5 bases at J, with 13 bases in the middle. CDR1 is SGHRS, CDR2 YFSETQ, per germline. The CDR3, as DNA: TGCGCCAGCAGCTTGGGCGGGCGGGGAGGAGATACGCAGTATTTT. Translating gives CASSLGGRGGDTQYF.

The sample holds many counts of this clonotype. The chain carries TRBV12-3 or TRBV12-4 and TRBJ2-1; 7 nucleotides match TRBD1. This CDR3 comprises 11 residues. After removal of 3 bases from V and 12 bases from J, the junction contained 2 bases not matched to a gene. The CDR3 DNA sequence: TGTGCCAGCAGTTTGGGACAGTCGCAGTTCTTC. Translated: CASSLGQSQFF.

J is TRBJ1-2 and V is TRBV6-6, with D perhaps matching TRBD1 (5 bases). CDR3 length equals 12 residues. Trimming removed 9 bases from V and 8 bases from J, with 16 bases in between. Germline V gene lookup returns CDR1 MNHNY and CDR2 SVGAGI (reference sequence). This CDR3 is CASGPGTSGYTF. The CDR3 DNA is TGTGCCAGTGGGCCCGGGACGTCCGGCTACACCTTC.

This clonotype was seen a handful of times. The J gene is TRBJ1-2, the V gene TRBV6-2 or TRBV6-3, with 8 bases aligning to TRBD1. Germline V lookup: CDR1 MNHEY, CDR2 SVGEGT. This CDR3 is built from 15 residues. The J segment lost 6 bases and the V segment lost 4 bases, leaving 10 bases of the junction unmatched. The CDR3 DNA reads as TGTGCCAGCAGTTCCGATGGCAGGGGGCGAAATGGCTACACCTTC. It yields the protein CASSSDGRGRNGYTF.

The DNA for the CDR3 is TGTGCCAGCAGCCAAGATAATGGGTTTATCGATGGCTACACCTTC. Its translation is CASSQDNGFIDGYTF. The gene calls are TRBV14 and TRBJ1-2; no reliable D call. CDR3 length: 15 amino acids. V lost 0 bases and J 6 bases, leaving 14 bases between the germline ends. CDR1 is SGHDN, CDR2 FVKESK, per germline.

With regard to this clonotype: A clone one base away is much larger, so this may be a read error. J is TRBJ1-1 and V is TRBV4-3, with D possibly matching TRBD1 (6 bases). There are 14 residues in the CDR3. Germline V gives CDR1 LGHNA, CDR2 YSLEER. Trimming stripped 3 bases from V and 4 bases from J, with 12 bases between. The CDR3 here is CASSHGGGGTEAFF. The CDR3 nucleotides read TGCGCCAGCAGCCATGGAGGGGGTGGCACTGAAGCTTTCTTT.

There are many counts of this clonotype. This chain uses TRBV28 with TRBJ1-5; 7 nucleotides line up with TRBD1. The CDR3 spans 13 residues. Germline V gene lookup returns CDR1 MDHEN and CDR2 SYDVKM. Trimming at V came to 11 bases and at J to 5 bases, leaving 9 bases not matched to a gene. CDR3 nucleotides: TGTGCCGTAGTTCCAGGGGGTGATCAGCCCCAGCATTTT. Its protein product is CAVVPGGDQPQHF. Together with reference TRBV28 and TRBJ1-5, the CDR3 gives the full variable domain: DVKVTQSSRYLVKRTGEKVFLECVQDMDHENMFWYRQDPGLGLRLIYFSYDVKMKEKGDIPEGYSVSREKKERFSLILESASTNQTSMYLCAVVPGGDQPQHFGDGTRLSIL.

The rearrangement links TRBV5-1 to TRBJ1-2; 8 positions agree with TRBD1. This CDR3 is built from 14 residues. The ends lost 0 bases at V and 7 bases at J; junction bases unmatched: 5. Germline V gene lookup returns CDR1 SGHRS and CDR2 YFSETQ. The CDR3 region has the DNA TGCGCCAGCAGCTTGGGACAGGGGCACGGTGGCTACACCTTC. Amino acid sequence: CASSLGQGHGGYTF.

This clonotype was seen a handful of times. The V call is TRBV4-2, the J call TRBJ2-5, with a possible D match to TRBD2 (6 bases). This CDR3 is built from 16 residues. The ends were cut back, 0 bases at V and 3 bases at J, with 14 bases in the middle. CDR1 LGHNA and CDR2 YNFKEQ come from the germline V gene. In DNA form, the CDR3 reads TGTGCCAGCAGCCAAGATTTTAGTCGGGGGAAAGAGACCCAGTACTTC. As protein: CASSQDFSRGKETQYF.

This clonotype was found a few times. V usage is TRBV5-1 and J usage is TRBJ2-3; 9 positions agree with TRBD2. Trimming at V came to 0 bases and at J to 6 bases, leaving 8 bases not matched to a gene. The CDR3 totals 16 residues. CDR1 is SGHRS and CDR2 is YFSETQ in the germline V gene. CDR3 region: CASSLDQRGAGDTQYF. In DNA, the CDR3 is TGCGCCAGCAGCTTGGATCAGCGGGGGGCGGGGGATACGCAGTATTTT.

The gene calls are TRBV6-5 and TRBJ1-2; the match to TRBD1 covers 9 bases. The junction had 17 bases not matched to a gene; V was cut back by 10 bases and J by 8 bases. CDR1 and CDR2 (germline): MNHEY, SVGAGI. The CDR3 is 15 residues long. CDR3 region: CATDAQGAGSKGYTF. DNA of the CDR3: TGTGCCACAGATGCACAGGGGGCAGGATCCAAAGGCTACACCTTC.

This clonotype was seen ten or more times. CDR3: CASSWEQGRAFF. As DNA, the CDR3 is TGTGCCAGCAGCTGGGAACAGGGGCGGGCTTTCTTT. The chain joins TRBV11-2 to TRBJ1-1; 7 bases are shared with TRBD1. This CDR3 is 12 amino acids long. Trimming at V came to 4 bases and at J to 11 bases, leaving 7 bases not matched to a gene. Germline assignment: CDR1 SGHAT and CDR2 FQNNGV. Together with reference TRBV11-2 and TRBJ1-1, the CDR3 gives the full variable domain: EAGVAQSPRYKIIEKRQSVAFWCNPISGHATLYWYQQILGQGPKLLIQFQNNGVVDDSQLPKDRFSAERLKGVDSTLKIQPAKLEDSAVYLCASSWEQGRAFFGQGTRLTVV.

This chain joins TRBV20-1 and TRBJ2-7; TRBD1 agrees at 7 bases. V dropped 6 bases and J dropped 1; count of bases not matched to a gene: 9. Germline values: CDR1 DFQATT, CDR2 SNEGSKA (reference sequence). This CDR3 is 14 amino acids long. Here the CDR3 reads CSALKGQTSYEQYF. CDR3 DNA sequence: TGCAGTGCCCTCAAGGGACAGACTTCCTACGAGCAGTACTTC.

The V and J genes are TRBV5-4 and TRBJ2-1, with 8 bases that match TRBD2. V lost 1 base, J lost 5 bases, and 5 bases stayed unmatched. Per germline, CDR1 SGHNT and CDR2 YYREEE (reference sequence). The length of the CDR3 is 15 residues. The CDR3 region is CASSLWGLGNNEQFF. The DNA of the CDR3 is TGTGCCAGCAGCTTGTGGGGACTAGGAAACAATGAGCAGTTCTTC.

This clonotype came up a few times. The gene calls are TRBV5-5 and TRBJ1-1; D ambiguous. The germline V gene has CDR1 SGHKS and CDR2 YYEKEE (reference sequence). V was shortened by 0 bases and J by 4 bases, with 13 bases between the two germline ends. The CDR3 has 15 residues. The CDR3 protein is CASSLAARQFTEAFF. DNA for the CDR3: TGTGCCAGCAGCTTGGCCGCTCGGCAGTTCACTGAAGCTTTCTTT.

This clonotype was found a few times. The chain recombines TRBV20-1 with TRBJ2-7; D unresolved. The CDR3 sequence is 14 residues long. Trimming pared 0 bases from V and 3 bases from J, leaving 12 bases between. The germline CDR1 and CDR2 sequences are DFQATT and SNEGSKA (reference sequence). CDR3 sequence reads: CSARDEVDNYEQYF. DNA for the CDR3: TGCAGTGCTAGAGACGAGGTGGATAACTACGAGCAGTACTTC.

This clonotype came up a few times. The chain combines TRBV20-1 with TRBJ1-1; D uncertain. Trimming left V 3 bases short and J 0 bases short, with 8 bases between. The CDR3 extends over 13 amino acids. Germline CDR1 and CDR2: DFQATT and SNEGSKA (reference sequence). The CDR3 loop reads CSARTLLNTEAFF. The CDR3 region has the DNA TGCAGTGCTAGGACGCTCTTGAACACTGAAGCTTTCTTT.

J is TRBJ2-7 and V is TRBV7-2; 10 bases line up with TRBD2. Germline V gives CDR1 SGHTA, CDR2 FQGNSA. This CDR3 is 14 amino acids long. The ends lost 5 bases at V and 4 bases at J; junction bases unmatched: 5. CDR3: CASSPTGLAYEQYF. The CDR3 DNA is TGTGCCAGCAGCCCAACGGGACTAGCGTACGAGCAGTACTTC.

The chain recombines TRBV20-1 with TRBJ2-3; D unresolved. With 1 base removed from V and 0 bases from J, the gap between germline ends came to 5 bases. CDR1 is DFQATT, CDR2 SNEGSKA, per germline (reference sequence). The CDR3 runs 13 residues. For the CDR3, the DNA is TGCAGTGCTAGAGGGTCCAGCACAGATACGCAGTATTTT. Its translation is CSARGSSTDTQYF.

Only a few counts were recorded for this clonotype. The chain carries TRBV6-5 and TRBJ2-6; unclear D gene. The V end was cut by 5 bases, the J end by 2 bases, with 10 bases between. CDR1 and CDR2 from the germline V gene are MNHEY and SVGAGI. This CDR3 comprises 15 residues. The CDR3 DNA reads as TGTGCCAGCAGTACCAAGGACCCTGGGGCCAACGTCCTGACTTTC. This codes for CASSTKDPGANVLTF.

This chain uses TRBV3-1 with TRBJ2-3, with a possible D match to TRBD2 (6 bases). Germline V gene sequence: CDR1 LGHDT, CDR2 YNNKEL (reference sequence). The CDR3 totals 13 residues. Deletions cut 5 bases from V and 4 bases from J, with 10 bases between. As DNA, the CDR3 is TGTGCCAGCAGCTTTCGGGACTCAGATACGCAGTATTTT. It encodes CASSFRDSDTQYF.

The sample holds many counts of this clonotype. This chain uses TRBV2 with TRBJ1-6; D is unresolved. Germline CDR1 reads SNHLY; CDR2 reads FYNNEI. This CDR3 is built from 16 residues. V was trimmed by 5 bases and J by 5 bases, leaving 16 bases between them. The CDR3 loop is CASSSRNSGDNSPLHF. CDR3 DNA sequence: TGTGCCAGCAGTTCACGGAATAGTGGCGATAATTCACCCCTCCACTTT. The full variable domain, rest sourced from reference TRBV2 and TRBJ1-6, is EPEVTQTPSHQVTQMGQEVILRCVPISNHLYFYWYRQILGQKVEFLVSFYNNEISEKSEIFDDQFSVERPDGSNFTLKIRSTKLEDSAMYFCASSSRNSGDNSPLHFGNGTRLTVT.

This clonotype was recorded a few times. The CDR3 spells CASKRGWELFF. In DNA form, the CDR3 reads TGTGCCAGCAAGAGGGGCTGGGAGCTGTTTTTT. The chain joins TRBV7-2 to TRBJ2-2; D may correspond to TRBD1 or TRBD2 (5 bases each). CDR3 length: 11 residues. Looked up from germline, CDR1 is SGHTA and CDR2 is FQGNSA. V was trimmed by 7 bases and J by 9 bases, leaving 9 bases between them.

This clonotype was found many times. The J gene is TRBJ2-7, the V gene TRBV20-1; maybe TRBD1 (6 bases). Between the trimmed V and J ends, which lost 0 bases and 4 bases, there was a span of 22 bases. CDR1 DFQATT and CDR2 SNEGSKA come from the germline V gene (reference sequence). This CDR3 comprises 17 residues. The CDR3 sequence: CSARDTNLGWGRYEQYF. The CDR3 DNA reads TGCAGTGCTAGAGATACGAACTTAGGTTGGGGGCGATACGAGCAGTACTTC.